This T cell receptor (beta chain) emerged from a study of beta chain features in type 1 diabetes. CDR3 length: 15 amino acids. The V gene end was trimmed by 3 bases and the J gene end by 2 bases; junction bases not matched to a gene: 1. CDR1 is SGHVS and CDR2 is FQNEAQ in the germline V gene. cDNA synthesis used the whole RNA isolate, giving expressed TCRB sequences. This table comes from immunoSEQ multiplex PCR, and its TCRdb copy is limited to in-frame clones, with some not included. The table lists 900,000 or so clones, roughly 15% of them singletons, with around 0.02% in the top ten. This receptor was taken from a young woman in good health. The chain uses TRBV7-8 and TRBJ2-1, with 10 nucleotides matching TRBD2. The sequenced sample consisted of naive CD4+ T cells from blood. CDR3 sequence: CASSFLAGAYNEQFF. Written as DNA, the CDR3 is TGTGCCAGCAGCTTCCTAGCGGGAGCCTACAATGAGCAGTTCTTC.